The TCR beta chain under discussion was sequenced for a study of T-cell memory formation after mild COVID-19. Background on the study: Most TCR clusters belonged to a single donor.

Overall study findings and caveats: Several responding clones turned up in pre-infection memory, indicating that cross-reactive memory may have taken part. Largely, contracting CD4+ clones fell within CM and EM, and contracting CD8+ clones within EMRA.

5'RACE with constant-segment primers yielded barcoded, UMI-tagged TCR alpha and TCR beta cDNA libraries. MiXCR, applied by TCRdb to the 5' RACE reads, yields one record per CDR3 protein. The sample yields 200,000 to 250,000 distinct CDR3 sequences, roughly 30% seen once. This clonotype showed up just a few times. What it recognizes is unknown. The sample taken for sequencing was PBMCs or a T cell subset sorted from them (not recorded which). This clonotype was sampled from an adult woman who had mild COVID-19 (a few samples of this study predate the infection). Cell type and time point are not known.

CDR3 loop: CASSYRVWGEPQHF. The CDR3 nucleotides read TGTGCCAGCAGTTACAGGGTTTGGGGGGAGCCCCAGCATTTT. The chain carries TRBV12-3 or TRBV12-4 and TRBJ1-5; D may be TRBD1 (6 bases). Trimming removed 4 bases at V and 8 bases at J, with 15 bases between. The length of the CDR3 is 14 residues.